The source of this TCR beta chain is a study of molecular identifiers for immune sequencing clone quantification. TCRdb reprocessed the PCR reads via MiXCR and lists one record per CDR3 protein. Of about 500,000 distinct CDR3 sequences in the sample, roughly 23% were seen once. The CDR3 loop spans 14 amino acids. CDR1 and CDR2 from the germline V gene are SGHNT and YYREEE (reference sequence). Regarding this clonotype: Sequence at one end of the junction differs from germline and may be a read error.

The receptor was isolated from a human donor in good health. Some libraries in this study had Jurkat cell RNA spiked in. Sequenced: naive CD8+ T cells from blood, with Jurkat cell RNA spiked in. Subset here: FACS-sorted CD8+CD4-CCR7+CD45RA+ naive T cells. This chain links TRBV5-4 with TRBJ1-1; 7 bases match TRBD1. CDR3: CASSFRGSDTGAFF. CDR3 sequence (DNA): TGTGCCAGCAGCTTCAGGGGGTCCGACACTGGAGCTTTCTTT.